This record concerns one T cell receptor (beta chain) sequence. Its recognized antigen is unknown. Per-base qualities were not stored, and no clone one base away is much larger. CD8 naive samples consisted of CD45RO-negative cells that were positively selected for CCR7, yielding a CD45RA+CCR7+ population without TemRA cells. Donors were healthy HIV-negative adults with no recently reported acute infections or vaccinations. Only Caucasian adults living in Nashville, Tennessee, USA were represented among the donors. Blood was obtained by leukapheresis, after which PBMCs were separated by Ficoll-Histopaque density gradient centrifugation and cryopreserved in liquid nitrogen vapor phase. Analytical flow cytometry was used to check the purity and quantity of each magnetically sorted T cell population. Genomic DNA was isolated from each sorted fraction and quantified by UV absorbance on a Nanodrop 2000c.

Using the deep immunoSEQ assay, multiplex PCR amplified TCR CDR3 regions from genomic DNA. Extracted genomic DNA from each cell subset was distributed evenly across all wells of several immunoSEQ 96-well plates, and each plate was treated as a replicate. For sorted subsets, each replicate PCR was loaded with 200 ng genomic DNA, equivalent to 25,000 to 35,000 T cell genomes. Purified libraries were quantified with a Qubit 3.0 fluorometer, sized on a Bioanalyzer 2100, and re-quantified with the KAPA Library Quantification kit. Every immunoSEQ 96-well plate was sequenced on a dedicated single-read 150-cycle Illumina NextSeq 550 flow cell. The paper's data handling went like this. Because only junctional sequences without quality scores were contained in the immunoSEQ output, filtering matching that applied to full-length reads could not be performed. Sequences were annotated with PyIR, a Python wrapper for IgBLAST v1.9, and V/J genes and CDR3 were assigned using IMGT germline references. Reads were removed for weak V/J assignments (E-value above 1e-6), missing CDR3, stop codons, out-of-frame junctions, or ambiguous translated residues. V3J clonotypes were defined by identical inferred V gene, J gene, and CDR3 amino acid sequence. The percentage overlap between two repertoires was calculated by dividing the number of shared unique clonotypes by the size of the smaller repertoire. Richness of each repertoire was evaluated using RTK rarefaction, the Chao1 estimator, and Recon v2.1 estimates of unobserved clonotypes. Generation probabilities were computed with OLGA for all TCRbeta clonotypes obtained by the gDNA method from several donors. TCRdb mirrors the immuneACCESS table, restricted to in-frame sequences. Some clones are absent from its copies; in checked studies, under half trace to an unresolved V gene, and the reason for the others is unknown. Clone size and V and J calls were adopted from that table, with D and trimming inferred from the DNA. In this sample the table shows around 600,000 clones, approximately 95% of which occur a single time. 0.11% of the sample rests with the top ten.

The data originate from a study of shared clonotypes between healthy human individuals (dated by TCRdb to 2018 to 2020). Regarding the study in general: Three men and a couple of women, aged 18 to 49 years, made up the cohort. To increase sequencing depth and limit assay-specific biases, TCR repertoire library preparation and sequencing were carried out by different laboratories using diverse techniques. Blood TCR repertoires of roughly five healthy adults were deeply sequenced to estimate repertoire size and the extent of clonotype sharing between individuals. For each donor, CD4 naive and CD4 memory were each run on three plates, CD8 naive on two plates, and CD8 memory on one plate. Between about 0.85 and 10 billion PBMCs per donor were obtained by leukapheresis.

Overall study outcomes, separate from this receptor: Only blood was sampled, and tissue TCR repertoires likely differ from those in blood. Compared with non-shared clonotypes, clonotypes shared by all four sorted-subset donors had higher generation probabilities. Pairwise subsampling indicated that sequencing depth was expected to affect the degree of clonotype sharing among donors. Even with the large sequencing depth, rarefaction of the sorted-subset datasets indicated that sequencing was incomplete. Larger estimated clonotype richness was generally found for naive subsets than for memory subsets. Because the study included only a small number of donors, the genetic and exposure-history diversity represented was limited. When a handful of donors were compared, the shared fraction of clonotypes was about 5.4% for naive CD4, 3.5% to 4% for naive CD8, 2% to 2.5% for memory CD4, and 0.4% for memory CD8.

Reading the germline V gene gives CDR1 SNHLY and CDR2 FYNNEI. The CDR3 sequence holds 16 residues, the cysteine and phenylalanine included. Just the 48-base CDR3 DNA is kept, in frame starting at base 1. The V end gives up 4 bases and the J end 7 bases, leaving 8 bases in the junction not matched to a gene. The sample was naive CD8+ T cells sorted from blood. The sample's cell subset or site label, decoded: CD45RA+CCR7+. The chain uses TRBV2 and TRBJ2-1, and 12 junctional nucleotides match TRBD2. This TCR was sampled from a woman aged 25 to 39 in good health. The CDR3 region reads CASSGRLAGVMNEQFF. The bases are TGTGCCAGCAGTGGAAGACTAGCGGGAGTGATGAATGAGCAGTTCTTC. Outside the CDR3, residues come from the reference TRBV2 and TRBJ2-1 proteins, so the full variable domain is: EPEVTQTPSHQVTQMGQEVILRCVPISNHLYFYWYRQILGQKVEFLVSFYNNEISEKSEIFDDQFSVERPDGSNFTLKIRSTKLEDSAMYFCASSGRLAGVMNEQFFGPGTRLTVL.